These T cell receptor beta chains were read from a single sample in a study of control samples from healthy donors and cancer patients. Assay: immunoSEQ multiplex PCR; the TCRdb copy retains only in-frame clones and omits some. The table includes roughly 400,000 clones, around 90% detected once. Source material: PBMCs. Every receptor here comes from a middle-aged man with head and neck cancer. Each CDR3 is given with its conserved first and last residue. D genes are given only for firm matches. Size tells how often a clone was seen (once, few, many) or the class of an expanded clone, and some rows leave it out.

NA	TRBD1	TRBV9	TRBJ2-2	CASSPRTGVTGELFF	TGTGCCAGCAGCCCCCGGACAGGGGTCACCGGGGAGCTGTTTTTT
NA	NA	TRBV28	TRBJ1-5	CASRADSLRHF	TGTGCCAGCAGAGCTGACAGTTTGCGGCATTTT
NA	NA	TRBV2	TRBJ2-5	CASSEPRGGPETQYF	TGTGCCAGCAGTGAACCCAGGGGGGGGCCGGAGACCCAGTACTTC
NA	NA	TRBV6-5	TRBJ2-3	CASSYTTTTDTQYF	TGTGCCAGCAGTTACACGACTACCACAGATACGCAGTATTTT
NA	NA	TRBV2	TRBJ1-1	CASSLQGRNTEAFF	TGTGCCAGCAGTCTACAGGGCCGGAACACTGAAGCTTTCTTT
NA	TRBD2	TRBV6-6	TRBJ2-1	CASRASGSNEQFF	TGTGCCAGCAGGGCTAGCGGGAGTAATGAGCAGTTCTTC
NA	TRBD2	TRBV30	TRBJ2-1	CAWSLGGASVNEQFF	TGTGCCTGGAGTCTCGGGGGGGCCTCCGTAAATGAGCAGTTCTTC
NA	NA	TRBV9	TRBJ1-2	CASSVGGAFSYGYTF	TGTGCCAGCAGCGTAGGAGGAGCTTTCAGCTATGGCTACACCTTC
NA	TRBD1	TRBV6-1	TRBJ2-1	CASSDRTGTGGNNEQFF	TGTGCCAGCAGTGACAGAACCGGGACAGGGGGCAACAATGAGCAGTTCTTC
NA	NA	TRBV28	TRBJ2-7	CASSPTGASYEQYF	TGTGCCAGCAGTCCAACAGGCGCCTCTTACGAGCAGTACTTC
NA	NA	TRBV29-1	TRBJ1-1	CSVESGNTEAFF	TGCAGCGTTGAATCAGGGAACACTGAAGCTTTCTTT
NA	NA	TRBV4-3	TRBJ2-6	CASSQSLGRGSGANVLTF	TGCGCCAGCAGCCAATCTCTCGGACGGGGATCTGGGGCCAACGTCCTGACTTTC
NA	TRBD1	TRBV25-1	TRBJ1-1	CASRRTGSRSEAFF	TGTGCCAGCAGGAGGACAGGGTCTAGGTCTGAAGCTTTCTTT
NA	NA	TRBV7-9	TRBJ2-1	CASSPKTRYNEQFF	TGTGCCAGCAGCCCAAAAACTCGATACAATGAGCAGTTCTTC
NA	NA	TRBV7-9	TRBJ1-4	CASSFGAGNEKLFF	TGTGCCAGCAGCTTTGGGGCCGGTAATGAAAAACTGTTTTTT
NA	NA	TRBV2	TRBJ2-1	CASSGTQRHEQFF	TGTGCCAGCAGCGGGACCCAGAGGCATGAGCAGTTCTTC
NA	NA	TRBV6-5	TRBJ1-6	CASSYSADGGALHF	TGTGCCAGCAGTTACTCGGCGGACGGTGGAGCCCTCCACTTT
NA	TRBD1	TRBV7-8	TRBJ1-5	CASSLAPGQGIRPQHF	TGTGCCAGCAGCTTAGCGCCGGGACAGGGGATAAGGCCCCAGCATTTT
NA	NA	TRBV4-1	TRBJ2-3	CASSQSPGTDTQYF	TGCGCCAGCAGCCAATCTCCGGGCACAGATACGCAGTATTTT
few	TRBD1	TRBV3-1/TRBV3-2	TRBJ2-7	CASSPHRQGTEKSSYEQYF	TGTGCCAGCAGCCCACACAGACAGGGGACCGAGAAGAGCTCCTACGAGCAGTACTTC
NA	NA	TRBV7-3	TRBJ2-7	CASSFTGNYEQYF	TGTGCCAGCAGCTTCACAGGGAACTACGAGCAGTACTTC
NA	NA	TRBV3-1/TRBV3-2	TRBJ2-3	CASSPSATDTQYF	TGTGCCAGCAGCCCCTCTGCCACAGATACGCAGTATTTT
NA	NA	TRBV7-8	TRBJ1-2	CASSLSGALNYGYTF	TGTGCCAGCAGCTTATCGGGGGCCCTTAACTATGGCTACACCTTC
NA	NA	TRBV19	TRBJ1-1	CASSIGRNTEAFF	TGTGCCAGTAGTATCGGTAGGAACACTGAAGCTTTCTTT
NA	TRBD1	TRBV9	TRBJ1-2	CASSALRGGTYGYTF	TGTGCCAGCAGCGCCCTCAGGGGGGGGACCTATGGCTACACCTTC
NA	NA	TRBV5-6	TRBJ2-3	CASSLGGGSTDTQYF	TGTGCCAGCAGCTTGGGTGGGGGGTCCACAGATACGCAGTATTTT
NA	NA	TRBV7-6	TRBJ2-1	CASSRSGQAVFF	TGTGCCAGCAGCCGGTCGGGCCAAGCCGTGTTCTTC
once	TRBD1	TRBV4-3	TRBJ1-5	CASSQVQGRETFWHF	TGCGCCAGCAGCCAGGTACAGGGGCGAGAAACTTTTTGGCATTTT
NA	NA	TRBV23-1	TRBJ1-1	CASSPGTGNTEAFF	TGCGCCAGCAGCCCCGGGACGGGGAACACTGAAGCTTTCTTT
NA	NA	TRBV10-1	TRBJ1-5	CATPRQGGYSNQPQHF	TGCGCCACCCCCCGGCAGGGTGGCTATAGCAATCAGCCCCAGCATTTT
NA	TRBD1	TRBV6-6	TRBJ2-7	CASSSPEQGGYEQYF	TGTGCCAGCAGTTCTCCGGAACAGGGGGGATACGAGCAGTACTTC
NA	NA	TRBV5-6	TRBJ2-2	CASSLEWGSTGELFF	TGTGCCAGCAGCTTGGAATGGGGAAGCACCGGGGAGCTGTTTTTT
NA	NA	TRBV24-1	TRBJ2-1	CATSANRGGSYNEQFF	TGTGCCACCAGTGCCAACAGGGGAGGGTCCTACAATGAGCAGTTCTTC
NA	NA	TRBV4-2	TRBJ2-1	CASSQAGAYNEQFF	TGTGCCAGCAGCCAAGCCGGGGCCTACAATGAGCAGTTCTTC
NA	NA	TRBV7-3	TRBJ2-2	CASSPAGGTNTGELFF	TGTGCCAGCAGCCCCGCGGGCGGCACGAACACCGGGGAGCTGTTTTTT
NA	NA	TRBV3-1/TRBV3-2	TRBJ1-1	CASSLGTSNTEAFF	TGTGCCAGCAGCCTAGGGACGTCGAACACTGAAGCTTTCTTT
NA	NA	TRBV27	TRBJ2-3	CASKTGPLSPSTDTQYF	TGTGCCAGCAAGACCGGGCCCCTTAGCCCTAGCACAGATACGCAGTATTTT
once	TRBD1	TRBV7-2	TRBJ1-6	CASSRQGGDSSYNSPLHF	TGTGCCAGCAGCAGACAAGGGGGCGATAGCTCCTATAATTCACCCCTCCACTTT
once	TRBD2	TRBV10-3	TRBJ2-1	CAIRKLAGGTPGYNEQFF	TGTGCCATCAGGAAACTAGCGGGGGGGACTCCGGGCTACAATGAGCAGTTCTTC
NA	NA	TRBV5-1	TRBJ1-4	CASSFSDTLGKLFF	TGCGCCAGCAGCTTCAGCGACACCCTTGGAAAACTGTTTTTT
NA	NA	TRBV9	TRBJ2-3	CASSVAGRFSTDTQYF	TGTGCCAGCAGCGTAGCTGGGCGATTTAGCACAGATACGCAGTATTTT
NA	TRBD1	TRBV29-1	TRBJ2-7	CSVVETGLWLSSYEQYF	TGCAGCGTTGTAGAGACAGGGCTTTGGTTAAGTTCCTACGAGCAGTACTTC
few	NA	TRBV5-4	TRBJ2-7	CASSTAPRTGTLYEQYF	TGTGCCAGCAGCACGGCCCCAAGAACAGGGACGCTCTACGAGCAGTACTTC
once	TRBD1	TRBV19	TRBJ1-2	CASSTDRGNYGYTF	TGTGCCAGTAGTACTGACAGGGGAAACTATGGCTACACCTTC
NA	NA	TRBV6-5	TRBJ1-6	CASIRGGVNSPLHF	TGTGCCAGCATACGGGGGGGCGTCAATTCACCCCTCCACTTT
NA	TRBD1	TRBV11-2	TRBJ1-1	CASSRPGTANTEAFF	TGTGCCAGCAGCAGGCCCGGGACAGCGAACACTGAAGCTTTCTTT
NA	NA	TRBV28	TRBJ1-5	CASSRNGGQPQHF	TGTGCCAGCAGCCGGAACGGGGGGCAGCCCCAGCATTTT
NA	NA	TRBV28	TRBJ2-5	CASSLGVTPHF	TGTGCCAGCAGTTTAGGGGTGACTCCCCACTTC
once	TRBD1	TRBV9	TRBJ1-2	CASSVGHTGGEGYTF	TGTGCCAGCAGCGTAGGGCATACAGGGGGAGAGGGCTACACCTTC
once	NA	TRBV7-2	TRBJ1-2	CASSTRVDNYGYTF	TGTGCCAGCAGTACCAGGGTTGACAACTATGGCTACACCTTC
NA	TRBD1	TRBV18	TRBJ2-1	CASSPPLGTGGVGPYNEQFF	TGTGCCAGCTCACCACCTCTCGGGACAGGGGGCGTTGGGCCTTACAATGAGCAGTTCTTC
NA	TRBD2	TRBV5-4	TRBJ2-3	CASSRGTIPSSTDTQYF	TGTGCCAGCAGTCGCGGGACTATCCCTTCTAGCACAGATACGCAGTATTTT
NA	NA	TRBV5-1	TRBJ1-2	CASSLEGTGLEGYTF	TGCGCCAGCAGCTTGGAAGGGACGGGACTTGAGGGCTACACCTTC
NA	NA	TRBV9	TRBJ2-3	CASSVSWGITDTQYF	TGTGCCAGCAGCGTAAGCTGGGGGATCACAGATACGCAGTATTTT
NA	NA	TRBV5-1	TRBJ2-7	CASRLVSGDYEQYF	TGCGCCAGCAGGCTTGTGTCAGGGGACTACGAGCAGTACTTC
NA	NA	TRBV5-1	TRBJ2-5	CASSLDQGQETQYF	TGCGCCAGCAGCTTGGACCAGGGGCAAGAGACCCAGTACTTC
NA	NA	TRBV28	TRBJ2-2	CASSFFDIGFTGELFF	TGTGCCAGCAGTTTTTTTGACATCGGGTTCACCGGGGAGCTGTTTTTT
NA	TRBD1	TRBV5-6	TRBJ1-1	CASSRGTGGGYKGGEAFF	TGTGCCAGCAGCCGCGGGACAGGGGGCGGCTACAAGGGGGGTGAAGCTTTCTTT
NA	TRBD1	TRBV5-1	TRBJ2-1	CASSPTGGLLGNEQFF	TGCGCCAGCAGCCCGACAGGGGGCCTGTTAGGCAATGAGCAGTTCTTC
NA	NA	TRBV2	TRBJ1-2	CASSEGGAYYGYTF	TGTGCCAGCAGTGAAGGGGGCGCTTACTATGGCTACACCTTC